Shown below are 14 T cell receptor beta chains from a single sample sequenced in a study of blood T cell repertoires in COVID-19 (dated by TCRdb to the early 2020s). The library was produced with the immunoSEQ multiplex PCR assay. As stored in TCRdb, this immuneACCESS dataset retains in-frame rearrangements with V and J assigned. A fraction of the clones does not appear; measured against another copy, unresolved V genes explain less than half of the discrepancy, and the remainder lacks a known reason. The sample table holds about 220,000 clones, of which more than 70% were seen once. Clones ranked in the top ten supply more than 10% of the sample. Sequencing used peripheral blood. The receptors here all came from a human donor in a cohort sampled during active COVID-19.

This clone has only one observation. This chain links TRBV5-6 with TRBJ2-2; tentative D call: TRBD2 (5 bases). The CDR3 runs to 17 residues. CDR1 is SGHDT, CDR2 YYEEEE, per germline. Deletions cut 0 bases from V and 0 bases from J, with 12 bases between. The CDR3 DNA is TGTGCCAGCAGCTTGGGTCTTAGCGCCACGAACACCGGGGAGCTGTTTTTT. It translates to CASSLGLSATNTGELFF.

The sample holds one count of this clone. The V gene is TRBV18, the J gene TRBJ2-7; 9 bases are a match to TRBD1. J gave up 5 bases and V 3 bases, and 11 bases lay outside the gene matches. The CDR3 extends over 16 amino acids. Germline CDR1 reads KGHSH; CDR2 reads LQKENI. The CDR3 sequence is CASSPPVGTGLDEQYF. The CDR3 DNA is TGTGCCAGCTCACCCCCGGTCGGGACAGGGCTGGACGAGCAGTACTTC.

The CDR3 DNA reads TGTGCCAGCAGCCCCACCGGGGAGTATGGCTACACCTTC. Translating it yields CASSPTGEYGYTF. The V call is TRBV7-2, the J call TRBJ1-2, with unresolved D. Trimming left V 5 bases short and J 5 bases short, with 12 bases between. The CDR3 spans 13 residues. Germline CDR1 reads SGHTA; CDR2 reads FQGNSA.

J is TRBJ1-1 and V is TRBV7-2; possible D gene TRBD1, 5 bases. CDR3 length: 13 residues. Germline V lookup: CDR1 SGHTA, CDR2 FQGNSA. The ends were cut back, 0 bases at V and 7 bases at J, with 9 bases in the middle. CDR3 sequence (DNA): TGTGCCAGCAGCTTAGCGCGGGACGGTGAAGCTTTCTTT. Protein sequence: CASSLARDGEAFF.

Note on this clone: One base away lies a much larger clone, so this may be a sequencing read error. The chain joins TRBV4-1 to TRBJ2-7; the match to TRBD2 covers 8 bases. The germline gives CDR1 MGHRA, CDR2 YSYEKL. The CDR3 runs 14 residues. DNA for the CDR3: TGCGCCACCAGCCACCCGGGGGGGGCGGGGGAGCAGTACTTC. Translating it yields CATSHPGGAGEQYF.

CDR3 region: CASSLATQGYEQYF. CDR3 nucleotides: TGTGCCAGCAGCTTGGCTACCCAGGGGTACGAGCAGTACTTC. The chain has TRBV5-5 and TRBJ2-7, with D perhaps TRBD1 (6 bases). Deletions cut 0 bases from V and 4 bases from J, with 11 bases between. CDR1 is SGHKS, CDR2 YYEKEE, per germline (reference sequence). This CDR3 is built from 14 residues.

CDR3 region: CASSQDGGGDANEQFF. The CDR3 DNA reads as TGTGCCAGCAGCCAAGATGGGGGGGGAGATGCCAATGAGCAGTTCTTC. The chain carries TRBV4-2 and TRBJ2-1, with TRBD2 identical over 7 bases. This CDR3 is 16 amino acids long. Trimming cost V 0 bases and J 6 bases; bases outside gene matches: 8. The germline V gene has CDR1 LGHNA and CDR2 YNFKEQ.

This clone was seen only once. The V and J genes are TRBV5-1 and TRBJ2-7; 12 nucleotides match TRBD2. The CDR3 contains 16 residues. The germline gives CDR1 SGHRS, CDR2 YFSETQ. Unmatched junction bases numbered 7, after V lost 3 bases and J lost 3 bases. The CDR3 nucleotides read TGCGCCAGCAGCTCTGCGACTAGCGGGAGCCTCTACGAGCAGTACTTC. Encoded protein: CASSSATSGSLYEQYF.

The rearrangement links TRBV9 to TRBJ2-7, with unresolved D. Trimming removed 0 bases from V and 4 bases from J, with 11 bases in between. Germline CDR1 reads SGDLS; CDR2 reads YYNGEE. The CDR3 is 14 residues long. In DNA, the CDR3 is TGTGCCAGCAGCGTAGGTGCCGGTAAATACGAGCAGTACTTC. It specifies CASSVGAGKYEQYF. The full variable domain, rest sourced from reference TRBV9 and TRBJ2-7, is DSGVTQTPKHLITATGQRVTLRCSPRSGDLSVYWYQQSLDQGLQFLIQYYNGEERAKGNILERFSAQQFPDLHSELNLSSLELGDSALYFCASSVGAGKYEQYFGPGTRLTVT.

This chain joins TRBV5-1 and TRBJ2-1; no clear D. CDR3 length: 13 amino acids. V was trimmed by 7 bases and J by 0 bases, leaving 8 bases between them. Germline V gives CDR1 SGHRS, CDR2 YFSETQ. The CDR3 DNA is TGCGCCAGCGCCCTGGCCTCCTACAATGAGCAGTTCTTC. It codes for CASALASYNEQFF.

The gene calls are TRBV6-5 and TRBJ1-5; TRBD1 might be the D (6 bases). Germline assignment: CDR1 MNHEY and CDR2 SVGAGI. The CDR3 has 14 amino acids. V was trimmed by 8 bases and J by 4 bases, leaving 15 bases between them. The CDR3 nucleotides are TGTGCCAGCCGGGACCAAACAGGGAATCAGCCCCAGCATTTT. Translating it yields CASRDQTGNQPQHF.

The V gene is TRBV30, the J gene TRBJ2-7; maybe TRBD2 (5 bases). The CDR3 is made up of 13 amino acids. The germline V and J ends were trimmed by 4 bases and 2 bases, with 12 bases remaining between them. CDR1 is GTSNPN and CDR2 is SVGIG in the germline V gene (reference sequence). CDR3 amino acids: CAWNSADAYEQYF. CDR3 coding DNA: TGTGCCTGGAACTCAGCGGACGCCTACGAGCAGTACTTC. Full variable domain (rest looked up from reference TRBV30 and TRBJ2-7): SQTIHQWPATLVQPVGSPLSLECTVEGTSNPNLYWYRQAAGRGLQLLFYSVGIGQISSEVPQNLSASRPQDRQFILSSKKLLLSDSGFYLCAWNSADAYEQYFGPGTRLTVT.

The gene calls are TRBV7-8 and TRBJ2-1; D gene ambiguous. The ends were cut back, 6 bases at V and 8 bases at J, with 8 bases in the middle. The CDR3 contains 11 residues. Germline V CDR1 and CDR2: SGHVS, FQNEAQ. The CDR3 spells CASSLYYEQFF. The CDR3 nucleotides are TGTGCCAGCAGTCTTTATTATGAGCAGTTCTTC. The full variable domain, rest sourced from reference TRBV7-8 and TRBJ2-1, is GAGVSQSPRYKVAKRGQDVALRCDPISGHVSLFWYQQALGQGPEFLTYFQNEAQLDKSGLPSDRFFAERPEGSVSTLKIQRTQQEDSAVYLCASSLYYEQFFGPGTRLTVL.

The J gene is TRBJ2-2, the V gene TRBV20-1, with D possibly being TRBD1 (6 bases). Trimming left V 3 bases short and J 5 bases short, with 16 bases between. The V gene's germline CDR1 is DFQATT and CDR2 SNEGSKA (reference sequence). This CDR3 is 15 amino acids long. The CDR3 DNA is TGCAGTGCTAGTTGGCAGGGGTTAGGGACCGGGGAGCTGTTTTTT. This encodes CSASWQGLGTGELFF.